This T cell receptor (beta chain) was sequenced for a study of T cell responses to AZD1222 COVID-19 vaccine. Study conclusions and caveats: There were vaccine-associated CD4 TCRs across spike, dominant at 160-218 and 743-854. Donors were chiefly white British, with a greater number of females, and clonal diversity was perhaps underestimated. Among those given AZD1222, only five to seven were seropositive at baseline. The breadth and depth of Spike-specific TCRs increased once two AZD1222 doses had been given.

The assay was immunoSEQ multiplex PCR, and TCRdb's table has in-frame clones only and misses some. The sample records 110,000 or so clones, 88% being singletons. The ends were cut back, 4 bases at V and 2 bases at J, with 18 bases in the middle. Germline lookup yields CDR1 SGHAT and CDR2 FQDESV (reference sequence). The length of the CDR3 is 16 residues. Of note for this clone: Its specificity is unknown.

The chain has TRBV11-1 and TRBJ2-7; D is possibly TRBD1 or TRBD2 (6 bases each). Sequenced here: peripheral blood, sampled 28 days after the second AZD1222 dose. This receptor was taken from an adult who received the AZD1222 COVID-19 vaccine. CDR3 nucleotides: TGTGCCAGCAGCTCGGGGGTGGACAGCGTACCCTACGAGCAGTACTTC. Translation gives CASSSGVDSVPYEQYF. The variable domain in full, completed from reference TRBV11-1 and TRBJ2-7, reads EAEVAQSPRYKITEKSQAVAFWCDPISGHATLYWYRQILGQGPELLVQFQDESVVDDSQLPKDRFSAERLKGVDSTLKIQPAELGDSAMYLCASSSGVDSVPYEQYFGPGTRLTVT.